This is a list of T cell receptor beta chains from one sample in a study of T cell responses to AZD1222 COVID-19 vaccine. Profiling relied on immunoSEQ multiplex PCR, and the TCRdb table lists in-frame clones only, not all of them. The top ten clones hold 3.1% of a sample with approximately 140,000 clones, roughly 90% of them seen once. Sequenced material: peripheral blood, taken on day 0 of AZD1222 vaccination. The receptor set was obtained from an adult in good health. Each CDR3 is given with its conserved first and last residue. Each record gives: V gene, D gene, clone size, J gene, CDR3 DNA, CDR3 protein. A D gene is named only where the DNA matches it firmly. Clone sizes are given selectively: once, few, many, or a class where the clone is expanded.

TRBV27,.,.,TRBJ2-3,TGTGCCAGCAGCCCCTCCGGGTGGGGCACAGATACGCAGTATTTT,CASSPSGWGTDTQYF
TRBV7-2,.,.,TRBJ2-7,TGTGCCAGCAGCTTAGGCGGGGCCGGCGAGCAGTACTTC,CASSLGGAGEQYF
TRBV9,TRBD2,.,TRBJ2-7,TGTGCCAGCAGCCCCGGACTAGCGGGAGGGGTTACCTACGAGCAGTACTTC,CASSPGLAGGVTYEQYF
TRBV19,.,.,TRBJ1-1,TGTGCCAGTAGTATAGTGAACACTGAAGCTTTCTTT,CASSIVNTEAFF
TRBV6-2/TRBV6-3,TRBD1,.,TRBJ1-5,TGTGCCAGCAGTTACTCGGAAAGTATGAGGGGGCGGCCCGGGCCCCAGCATTTT,CASSYSESMRGRPGPQHF
TRBV12-5,TRBD1,.,TRBJ1-2,TGTGCTAGTGGTTTGGACAGGGGTCCCGGAAACTATGGCTACACCTTC,CASGLDRGPGNYGYTF
TRBV10-3,.,.,TRBJ2-4,TGTGCCATCAGTGGGATGAGCGGGCTAGCCAAAAACATTCAGTACTTC,CAISGMSGLAKNIQYF
TRBV20-1,.,.,TRBJ1-4,TGCAGTGCTCGGATGGACGAAAAACTGTTTTTT,CSARMDEKLFF
TRBV7-9,.,once,TRBJ1-6,TGTGCCAGCAGCTTAGACTTGTCCGAGAGTTCACCCCTCCACTTT,CASSLDLSESSPLHF
TRBV4-3,TRBD2,.,TRBJ2-1,TGCGCCAGCAGCGTCGAGCGGGAGAACAATGAGCAGTTCTTC,CASSVERENNEQFF
TRBV4-1,.,.,TRBJ1-6,TGCGCCAGCAGCCAAGAACAGGATTCACCCCTCCACTTT,CASSQEQDSPLHF
TRBV6-5,TRBD1,.,TRBJ1-6,TGTGCCAGCAGCCCGACAGGGGGTAATTCACCCCTCCACTTT,CASSPTGGNSPLHF
TRBV19,.,.,TRBJ1-5,TGTGCCAGTAGTAGTCACGGTCAGCCCCAGCATTTT,CASSSHGQPQHF
TRBV30,TRBD1,.,TRBJ1-2,TGTGCCTGGATCACAGGGACAGGGGTTCGATATGGCTACACCTTC,CAWITGTGVRYGYTF
TRBV18,.,.,TRBJ1-1,TGTGCCAGCTCACCACGGGGGAGGAGCCCAGGGAACACTGAAGCTTTCTTT,CASSPRGRSPGNTEAFF
TRBV21-1,.,.,TRBJ1-1,TGTGCCAGCACCACCAGGGAGGGGGAGGACACTGAAGCTTTCTTT,CASTTREGEDTEAFF
TRBV7-3,.,.,TRBJ2-5,TGTGCCAGCAGTAGAAGCGGGACAGATGGGGAGACCCAGTACTTC,CASSRSGTDGETQYF
TRBV4-3,TRBD1,.,TRBJ2-1,TGCGCCAGCAGCACCGATGACAGGGCATCCTCCTACAATGAGCAGTTCTTC,CASSTDDRASSYNEQFF
TRBV5-1,.,.,TRBJ1-1,TGCGCCAGCAGCTTGGCAGGGATGATTAACACTGAAGCTTTCTTT,CASSLAGMINTEAFF
TRBV11-3,.,once,TRBJ2-2,TGTGCCAGCAGCTTATCCCGCGCGAACACCGGGGAGCTGTTTTTT,CASSLSRANTGELFF
TRBV5-5,.,.,TRBJ1-4,TGTGCCAGCAGCTTGACGGGGACTAATGAAAAACTGTTTTTT,CASSLTGTNEKLFF
TRBV18,.,.,TRBJ2-3,TGTGCCAGCTCAGCGGACTCGGCCCGATACACAGATACGCAGTATTTT,CASSADSARYTDTQYF
TRBV7-2,TRBD1,.,TRBJ2-7,TGTGCCAGCAGCGAGGGGGCAGCCTACGAGCAGTACTTC,CASSEGAAYEQYF
TRBV5-1,TRBD1,.,TRBJ1-6,TGCGCCAGCAGTCGGGACAGGGCGAATAATTCACCCCTCCACTTT,CASSRDRANNSPLHF
TRBV6-5,TRBD1,.,TRBJ2-7,TGTGCCACGAAGCAGGGGGCAGGGGAGCAGTACTTC,CATKQGAGEQYF
TRBV6-5,.,.,TRBJ2-3,TGTGCCAGCAGTTACGTTGCGAGGGCAAGCACAGATACGCAGTATTTT,CASSYVARASTDTQYF
TRBV5-4,.,.,TRBJ1-1,TGTGCCAGCAGCTCGATGGGGAGCACGAGGATCACTGAAGCTTTCTTT,CASSSMGSTRITEAFF
TRBV6-5,TRBD1,.,TRBJ1-5,TGTGCCAGCAGCGAGGGGACAGGGGGCAATCAGCCCCAGCATTTT,CASSEGTGGNQPQHF
TRBV27,TRBD2,.,TRBJ2-3,TGTGCCAGCAGTATCCGACTAGCGGGAGGCCCGGTTCCCCCAGATACGCAGTATTTT,CASSIRLAGGPVPPDTQYF
TRBV19,TRBD2,.,TRBJ2-7,TGTGCCAGTAGTATAAGCCCAGCGGGAGGCTACGAGCAGTACTTC,CASSISPAGGYEQYF
TRBV29-1,.,.,TRBJ1-2,TGCAGCGTTCATAAGGGAGGCGATTTCTATGGCTACACCTTC,CSVHKGGDFYGYTF
TRBV28,.,.,TRBJ1-5,TGTGCCAGCAGGGCCGACAGGCGGAATCAGCCCCAGCATTTT,CASRADRRNQPQHF
TRBV7-9,TRBD1,.,TRBJ2-2,TGTGCCAGCAGCTTAAAGTCAGGGGGCCCCGGGGAGCTGTTTTTT,CASSLKSGGPGELFF
TRBV7-9,TRBD1,.,TRBJ1-2,TGTGCCAGCAGCTTAGACAGGGGGCAAGGCTACACCTTC,CASSLDRGQGYTF
TRBV6-4,.,.,TRBJ2-6,TGTGCCAGCAGTGACTCGATTGGGGCCAACGTCCTGACTTTC,CASSDSIGANVLTF
TRBV4-1,TRBD1,.,TRBJ1-1,TGCGCCAGCAGCCAAGGCAGGGGGCGCGGGAACACTGAAGCTTTCTTT,CASSQGRGRGNTEAFF
TRBV4-3,.,.,TRBJ2-1,TGCGCCAGCAGCCAAGATCGCGGCGGGGCATACAATGAGCAGTTCTTC,CASSQDRGGAYNEQFF
TRBV5-1,.,.,TRBJ1-1,TGCGCCAGCAGCTTAGGGCCGGAGAACACTGAAGCTTTCTTT,CASSLGPENTEAFF
TRBV11-2,TRBD2,.,TRBJ2-1,TGTGCCAGCAGCTTACAACTAGCGGTCAATGAGCAGTTCTTC,CASSLQLAVNEQFF
TRBV30,.,.,TRBJ1-1,TGTGCCTGGAGCCCGATGAACACTGAAGCTTTCTTT,CAWSPMNTEAFF
TRBV28,TRBD1,.,TRBJ2-7,TGTGCCAGCCTTTCGGGACAGGCCTACGAGCAGTACTTC,CASLSGQAYEQYF
TRBV19,.,.,TRBJ2-3,TGTGCCAGTAGTATACGCCGCGGCACAGATACGCAGTATTTT,CASSIRRGTDTQYF
TRBV5-5,TRBD1,.,TRBJ2-4,TGCGACCCTCCTCATGGGGGACAGGGGGCGCAGGGTCAGTACTTC,CDPPHGGQGAQGQYF
TRBV6-5,.,.,TRBJ1-1,TGTGCCAGCAGTCCCCCCCGAGGGAACACTGAAGCTTTCTTT,CASSPPRGNTEAFF
TRBV3-1/TRBV3-2,.,.,TRBJ2-3,TGTGCCAGCAGCCAAGGCGCCCAGGGGTCAGATACGCAGTATTTT,CASSQGAQGSDTQYF